The following is a T cell receptor (beta chain) sequence with its context. Germline V gene lookup returns CDR1 SGHNT and CDR2 YENEEA. This CDR3 contains 14 residues. Trimming stripped 8 bases from V and 3 bases from J, with 16 bases between. This entry comes from a study of shared clonotypes between healthy human individuals. Sequenced by immunoSEQ multiplex PCR; TCRdb stores in-frame clones only, minus some. The sample holds approximately 530,000 clones; approximately 95% are singletons and the top ten take 0.064%. The sample was naive CD4+ T cells sorted from blood. Stated subset: CD45RA+ positively selected. The clonotype originates from a woman in her thirties in good health. The gene calls are TRBV11-3 and TRBJ1-1; no clear D. Here the CDR3 DNA reads TGTGCCAGCGGACTATATGGGGAGGACACTGAAGCTTTCTTT. Residues: CASGLYGEDTEAFF.